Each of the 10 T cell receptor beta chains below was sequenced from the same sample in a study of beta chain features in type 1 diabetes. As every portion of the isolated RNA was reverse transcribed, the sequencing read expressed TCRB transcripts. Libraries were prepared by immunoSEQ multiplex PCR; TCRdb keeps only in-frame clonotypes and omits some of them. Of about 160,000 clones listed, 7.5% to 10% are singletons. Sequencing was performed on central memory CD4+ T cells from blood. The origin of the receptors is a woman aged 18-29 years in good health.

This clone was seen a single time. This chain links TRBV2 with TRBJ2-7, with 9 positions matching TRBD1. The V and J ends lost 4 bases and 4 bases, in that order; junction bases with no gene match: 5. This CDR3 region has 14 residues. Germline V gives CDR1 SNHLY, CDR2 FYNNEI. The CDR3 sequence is CASSGQGGSYEQYF. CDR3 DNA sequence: TGTGCCAGCAGTGGACAGGGGGGGTCGTACGAGCAGTACTTC.

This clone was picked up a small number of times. The CDR3 DNA is TGTGCCAGCAGTGTGGTGAGAGAGCAGTACTTC. It codes for CASSVVREQYF. The chain has TRBV2 and TRBJ2-7; D is unclear. The germline V gene has CDR1 SNHLY and CDR2 FYNNEI. Trimming took off 4 bases at V and 7 bases at J, with 8 bases between the two ends. This CDR3 has 11 residues.

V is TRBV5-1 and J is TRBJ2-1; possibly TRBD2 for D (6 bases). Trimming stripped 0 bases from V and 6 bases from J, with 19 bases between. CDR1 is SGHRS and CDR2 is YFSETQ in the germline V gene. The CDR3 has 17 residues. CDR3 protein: CASSLAGHSGTANEQFF. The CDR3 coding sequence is TGCGCCAGCAGCTTGGCGGGCCATTCCGGGACTGCCAATGAGCAGTTCTTC.

CDR3 sequence reads: CASSTTGMNTEAFF. Written as DNA, the CDR3 is TGTGCCAGCAGCACGACAGGGATGAACACTGAAGCTTTCTTT. J is TRBJ1-1 and V is TRBV7-2; 7 nucleotides agree with TRBD1. The CDR3 is 14 amino acids. Trimming at V came to 5 bases and at J to 0 bases, leaving 3 bases not matched to a gene. Germline V gene data show CDR1 as SGHTA and CDR2 as FQGNSA. The full variable domain, in which reference TRBV7-2 and TRBJ1-1 provide the parts outside the CDR3, is GAGVSQSPSNKVTEKGKDVELRCDPISGHTALYWYRQSLGQGLEFLIYFQGNSAPDKSGLPSDRFSAERTGGSVSTLTIQRTQQEDSAVYLCASSTTGMNTEAFFGQGTRLTVV.

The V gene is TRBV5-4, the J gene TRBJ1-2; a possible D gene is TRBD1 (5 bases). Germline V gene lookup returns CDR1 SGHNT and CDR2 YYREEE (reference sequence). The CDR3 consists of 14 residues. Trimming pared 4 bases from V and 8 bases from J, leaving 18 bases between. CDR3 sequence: CASSRWGGAGGYTF. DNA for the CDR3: TGTGCCAGCAGCCGGTGGGGCGGGGCGGGAGGCTACACCTTC.

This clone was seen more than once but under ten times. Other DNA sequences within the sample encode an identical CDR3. CDR3 DNA sequence: TGTGCCAGCAGCCTAGAGGCCGGGAGGCCCCAGCATTTT. Encoded protein: CASSLEAGRPQHF. This chain joins TRBV7-2 and TRBJ1-5; unclear D gene. Germline V gives CDR1 SGHTA, CDR2 FQGNSA. This CDR3 is 13 amino acids long. The V gene lost 5 bases and the J gene lost 9 bases, with 14 bases spanning the gap.

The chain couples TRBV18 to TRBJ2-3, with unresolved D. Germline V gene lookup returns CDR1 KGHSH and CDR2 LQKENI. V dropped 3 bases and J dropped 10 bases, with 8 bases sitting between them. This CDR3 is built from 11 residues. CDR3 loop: CASSPEEAQYF. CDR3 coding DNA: TGTGCCAGCTCACCGGAAGAGGCGCAGTATTTT.

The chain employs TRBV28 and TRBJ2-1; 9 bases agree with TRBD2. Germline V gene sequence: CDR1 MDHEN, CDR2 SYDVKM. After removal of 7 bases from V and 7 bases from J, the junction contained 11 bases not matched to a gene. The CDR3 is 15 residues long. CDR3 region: CASTLSGRRGNEQFF. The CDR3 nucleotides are TGTGCCAGCACCTTGAGCGGGAGGAGGGGTAATGAGCAGTTCTTC. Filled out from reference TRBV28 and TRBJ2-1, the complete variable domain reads DVKVTQSSRYLVKRTGEKVFLECVQDMDHENMFWYRQDPGLGLRLIYFSYDVKMKEKGDIPEGYSVSREKKERFSLILESASTNQTSMYLCASTLSGRRGNEQFFGPGTRLTVL.

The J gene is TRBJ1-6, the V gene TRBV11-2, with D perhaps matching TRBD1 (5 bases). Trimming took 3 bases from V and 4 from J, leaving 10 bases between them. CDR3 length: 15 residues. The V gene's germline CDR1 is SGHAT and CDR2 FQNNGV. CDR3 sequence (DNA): TGTGCCAGCAGCTTGGGGCCTGGTTATAATTCACCCCTCCACTTT. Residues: CASSLGPGYNSPLHF.

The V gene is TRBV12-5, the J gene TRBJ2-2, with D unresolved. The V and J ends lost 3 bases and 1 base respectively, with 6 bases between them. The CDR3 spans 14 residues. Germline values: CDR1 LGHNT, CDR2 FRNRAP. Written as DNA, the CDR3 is TGTGCTAGTGGTTTACCAGGGAACACCGGGGAGCTGTTTTTT. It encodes CASGLPGNTGELFF.